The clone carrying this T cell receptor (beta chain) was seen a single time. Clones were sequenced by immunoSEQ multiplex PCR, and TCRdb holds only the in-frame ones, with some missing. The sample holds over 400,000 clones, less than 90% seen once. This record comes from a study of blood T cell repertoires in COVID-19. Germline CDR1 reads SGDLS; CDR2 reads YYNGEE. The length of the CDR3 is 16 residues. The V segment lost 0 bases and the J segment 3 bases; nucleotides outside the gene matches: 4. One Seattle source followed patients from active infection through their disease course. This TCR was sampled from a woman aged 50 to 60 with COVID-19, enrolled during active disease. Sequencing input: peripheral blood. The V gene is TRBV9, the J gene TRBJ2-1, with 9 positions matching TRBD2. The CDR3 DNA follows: TGTGCCAGCAGCGTAGGGGCGGGGGGGCACTACAATGAGCAGTTCTTC. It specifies CASSVGAGGHYNEQFF.